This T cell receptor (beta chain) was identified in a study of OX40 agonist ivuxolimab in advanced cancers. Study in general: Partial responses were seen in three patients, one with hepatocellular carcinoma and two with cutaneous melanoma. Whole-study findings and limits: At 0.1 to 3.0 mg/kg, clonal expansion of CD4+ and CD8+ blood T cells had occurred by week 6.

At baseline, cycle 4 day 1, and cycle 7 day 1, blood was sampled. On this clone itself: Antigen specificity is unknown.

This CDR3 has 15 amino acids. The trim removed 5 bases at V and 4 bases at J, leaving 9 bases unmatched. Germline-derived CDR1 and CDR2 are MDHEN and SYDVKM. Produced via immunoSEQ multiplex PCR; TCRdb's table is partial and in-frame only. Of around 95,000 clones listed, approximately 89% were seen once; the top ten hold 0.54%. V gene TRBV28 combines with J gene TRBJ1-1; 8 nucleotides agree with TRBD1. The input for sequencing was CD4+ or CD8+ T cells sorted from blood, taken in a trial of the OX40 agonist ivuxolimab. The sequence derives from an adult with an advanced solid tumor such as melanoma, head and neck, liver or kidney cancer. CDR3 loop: CASSPPDRVSTEAFF. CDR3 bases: TGTGCCAGCAGTCCGCCGGACAGGGTATCCACTGAAGCTTTCTTT.